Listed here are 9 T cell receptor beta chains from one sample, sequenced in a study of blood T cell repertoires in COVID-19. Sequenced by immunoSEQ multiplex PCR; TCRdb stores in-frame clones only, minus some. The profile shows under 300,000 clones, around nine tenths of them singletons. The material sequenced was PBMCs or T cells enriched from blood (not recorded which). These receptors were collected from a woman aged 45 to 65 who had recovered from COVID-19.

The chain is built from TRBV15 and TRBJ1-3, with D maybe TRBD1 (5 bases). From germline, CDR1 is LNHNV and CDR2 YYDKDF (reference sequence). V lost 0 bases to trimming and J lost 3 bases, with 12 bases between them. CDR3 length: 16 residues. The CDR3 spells CATSRDGQGFGNTIYF. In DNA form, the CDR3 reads TGTGCCACCAGCAGAGATGGGCAGGGTTTTGGAAACACCATATATTTT. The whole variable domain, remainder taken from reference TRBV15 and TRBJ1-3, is DAMVIQNPRYQVTQFGKPVTLSCSQTLNHNVMYWYQQKSSQAPKLLFHYYDKDFNNEADTPDNFQSRRPNTSFCFLDIRSPGLGDTAMYLCATSRDGQGFGNTIYFGEGSWLTVV.

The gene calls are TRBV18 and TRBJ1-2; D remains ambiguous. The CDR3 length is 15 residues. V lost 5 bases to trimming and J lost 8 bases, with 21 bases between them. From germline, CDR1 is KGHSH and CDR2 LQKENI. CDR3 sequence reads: CASSANRFEPPGYTF. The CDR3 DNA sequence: TGTGCCAGCTCAGCTAATAGATTCGAACCGCCCGGCTACACCTTC.

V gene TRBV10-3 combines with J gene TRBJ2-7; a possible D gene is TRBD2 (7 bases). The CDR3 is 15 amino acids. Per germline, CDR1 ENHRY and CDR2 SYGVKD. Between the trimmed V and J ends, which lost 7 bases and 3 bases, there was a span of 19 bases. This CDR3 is CAITRGLAEGYEQYF. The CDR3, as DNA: TGTGCCATCACCCGGGGGCTAGCGGAAGGCTACGAGCAGTACTTC.

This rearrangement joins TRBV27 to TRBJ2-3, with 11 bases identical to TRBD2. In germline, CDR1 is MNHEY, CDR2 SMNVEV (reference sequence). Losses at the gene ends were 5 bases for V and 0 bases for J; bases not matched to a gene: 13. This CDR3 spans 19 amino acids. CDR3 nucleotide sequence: TGTGCCAGCAGTGAATCTAGGACTAGCGGGCTGTCTAGCACAGATACGCAGTATTTT. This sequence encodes CASSESRTSGLSSTDTQYF.

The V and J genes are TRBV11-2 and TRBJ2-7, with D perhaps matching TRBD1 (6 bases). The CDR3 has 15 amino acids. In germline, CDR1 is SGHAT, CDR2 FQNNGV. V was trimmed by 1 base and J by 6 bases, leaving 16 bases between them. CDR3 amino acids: CASSLGLVHRVEQYF. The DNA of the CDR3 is TGTGCCAGCAGCTTAGGCCTAGTCCACAGGGTCGAGCAGTACTTC. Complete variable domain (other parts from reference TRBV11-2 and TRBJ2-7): EAGVAQSPRYKIIEKRQSVAFWCNPISGHATLYWYQQILGQGPKLLIQFQNNGVVDDSQLPKDRFSAERLKGVDSTLKIQPAKLEDSAVYLCASSLGLVHRVEQYFGPGTRLTVT.

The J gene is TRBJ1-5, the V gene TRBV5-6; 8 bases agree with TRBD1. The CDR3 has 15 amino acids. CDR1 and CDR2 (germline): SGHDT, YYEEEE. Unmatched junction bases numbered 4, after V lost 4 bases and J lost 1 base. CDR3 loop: CASSQGQASNQPQHF. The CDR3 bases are TGTGCCAGCAGCCAGGGACAGGCCAGCAATCAGCCCCAGCATTTT.

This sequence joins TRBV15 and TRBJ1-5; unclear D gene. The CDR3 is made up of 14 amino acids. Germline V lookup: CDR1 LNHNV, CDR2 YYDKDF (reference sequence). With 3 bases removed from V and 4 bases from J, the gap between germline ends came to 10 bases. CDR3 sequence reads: CATSSLQLNQPQHF. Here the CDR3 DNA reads TGTGCCACCAGCAGTTTACAGCTGAATCAGCCCCAGCATTTT.

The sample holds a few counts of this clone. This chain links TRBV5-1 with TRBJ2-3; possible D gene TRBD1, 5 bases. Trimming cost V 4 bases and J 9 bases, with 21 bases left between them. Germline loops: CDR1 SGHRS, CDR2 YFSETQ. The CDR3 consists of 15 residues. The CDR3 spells CASSPRVLGDGTQYF. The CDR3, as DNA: TGCGCCAGCAGCCCTAGGGTTTTAGGGGATGGCACGCAGTATTTT.

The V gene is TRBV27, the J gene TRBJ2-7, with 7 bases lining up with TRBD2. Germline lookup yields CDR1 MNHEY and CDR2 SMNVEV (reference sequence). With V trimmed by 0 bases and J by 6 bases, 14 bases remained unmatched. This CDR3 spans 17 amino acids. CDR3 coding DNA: TGTGCCAGCAGTTTATCTAGTTGGGGCGGGAGTCTAGGCGAGCAGTACTTC. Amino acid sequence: CASSLSSWGGSLGEQYF.